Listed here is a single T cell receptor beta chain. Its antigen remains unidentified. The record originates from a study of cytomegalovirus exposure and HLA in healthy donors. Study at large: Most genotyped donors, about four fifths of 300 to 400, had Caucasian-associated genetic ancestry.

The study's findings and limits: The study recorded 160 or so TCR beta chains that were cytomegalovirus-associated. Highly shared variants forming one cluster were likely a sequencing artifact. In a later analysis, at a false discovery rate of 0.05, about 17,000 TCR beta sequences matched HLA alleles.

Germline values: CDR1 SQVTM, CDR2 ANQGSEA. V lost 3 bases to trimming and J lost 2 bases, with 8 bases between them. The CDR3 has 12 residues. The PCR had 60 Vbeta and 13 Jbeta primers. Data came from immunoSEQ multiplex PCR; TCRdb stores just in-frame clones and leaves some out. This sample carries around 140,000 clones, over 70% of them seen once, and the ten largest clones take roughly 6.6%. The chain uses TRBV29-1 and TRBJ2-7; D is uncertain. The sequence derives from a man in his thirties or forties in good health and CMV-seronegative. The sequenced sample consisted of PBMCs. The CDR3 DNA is TGCAGCGTTGAGGCGGCTCCCTACGAGCAGTACTTC. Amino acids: CSVEAAPYEQYF.